The TCR beta chain described here comes from a study of blood T cell repertoires in COVID-19. Across the whole study: COVID-19 samples, acute and convalescent, were from the United States, Italy and Spain. PBMCs, B-cell-depleted T cells, or T cells were the source of the cDNA or gDNA that made up the material.

The germline gives CDR1 KGHSH, CDR2 LQKENI. The CDR3 runs 17 residues. V lost 0 bases to trimming and J lost 5 bases; unmatched junction nucleotides: 5. Per the authors' pipeline: Amplification from reference gene primers served as the basis for estimated nucleated cell counts. Libraries were prepared by immunoSEQ multiplex PCR; TCRdb keeps only in-frame clonotypes and omits some of them. V, J and clone size reflect that table, while D and trimming were determined from the DNA. The sample has about 110,000 clones, around 90% seen once. Source material: peripheral blood. This receptor was taken from a woman aged 45-60 years with acute or convalescent COVID-19. The chain couples TRBV18 to TRBJ2-7, with 15 bases that match TRBD2. CDR3 DNA sequence: TGTGCCAGCTCACCACCGGGACTAGCGGGAGGATTACACGAGCAGTACTTC. It encodes CASSPPGLAGGLHEQYF.